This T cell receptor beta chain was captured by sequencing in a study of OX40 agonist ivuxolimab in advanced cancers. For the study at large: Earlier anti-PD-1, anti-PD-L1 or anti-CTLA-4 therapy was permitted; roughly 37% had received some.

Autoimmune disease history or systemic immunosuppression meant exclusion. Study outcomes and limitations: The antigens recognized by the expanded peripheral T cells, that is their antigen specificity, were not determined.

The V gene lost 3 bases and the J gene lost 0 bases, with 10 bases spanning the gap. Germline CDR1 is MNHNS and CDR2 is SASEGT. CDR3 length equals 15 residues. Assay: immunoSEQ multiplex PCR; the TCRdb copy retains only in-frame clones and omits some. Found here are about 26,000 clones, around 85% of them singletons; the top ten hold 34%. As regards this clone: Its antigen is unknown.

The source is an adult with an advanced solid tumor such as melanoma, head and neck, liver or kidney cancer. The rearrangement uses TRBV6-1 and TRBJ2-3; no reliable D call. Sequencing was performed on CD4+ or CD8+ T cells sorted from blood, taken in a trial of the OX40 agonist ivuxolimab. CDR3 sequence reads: CASSDRAISTDTQYF. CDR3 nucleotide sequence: TGTGCCAGCAGTGATCGGGCAATAAGCACAGATACGCAGTATTTT.